The subject of this entry is one T cell receptor beta chain. The antigen remains undetermined. Sequencing was performed with immunoSEQ multiplex PCR; in TCRdb, only in-frame clones are kept and a portion is missing. The sample holds fewer than 55,000 clones, approximately 79% seen once. This sample is drawn from a study of T cell responses to AZD1222 COVID-19 vaccine. Findings and caveats of the study: Across spike, vaccine-associated CD4 TCRs were found, dominant at 160-218 and 743-854.

The CDR3 has 18 residues. Germline V lookup: CDR1 MNHEY, CDR2 SVGEGT. The junction had 14 bases not matched to a gene; V was cut back by 6 bases and J by 4 bases. The sample in question was peripheral blood, obtained on day 0 of MenACWY control vaccination. This TCR was sampled from an adult in good health. The rearrangement joins TRBV6-2 or TRBV6-3 to TRBJ2-7; 14 nucleotides agree with TRBD2. CDR3 nucleotide sequence: TGTGCCAGCAGCCCGGGACAGGGGACTAGCGGGAGATTGTACGAGCAGTACTTC. This sequence encodes CASSPGQGTSGRLYEQYF.